The T cell receptor (beta chain) under discussion was sequenced for a study of shared clonotypes between healthy human individuals. This CDR3 spans 16 amino acids. Looked up from germline, CDR1 is MDHEN and CDR2 is SYDVKM. J was trimmed by 1 base and V by 2 bases; bases with no gene match: 3. This clone was found a few times. Sequencing was performed with immunoSEQ multiplex PCR; in TCRdb, only in-frame clones are kept and a portion is missing. Among 450,000 to 500,000 clones, around 85% were seen once, and the ten largest hold 9.5% to 15%. Sequenced material: PBMCs. The TCR was taken from a middle-aged woman in good health. Some clones in this sample may be carry-over from other donors' samples. The chain employs TRBV28 and TRBJ2-7; 12 nucleotides agree with TRBD2. The CDR3 loop reads CASSLMTSGSSYEQYF. The CDR3 coding sequence is TGTGCCAGCAGTTTAATGACTAGCGGGAGTTCCTACGAGCAGTACTTC.